Here is one T cell receptor beta chain with its context. Germline CDR1 is SGHRS and CDR2 is YFSETQ. CDR3 length: 19 amino acids. With 1 base clipped from V and 1 base from J, the junction kept 7 bases outside the gene matches. This entry belongs to a study of OX40 agonist ivuxolimab in advanced cancers. Only in-frame clones appear in the TCRdb table, and some are missing; sequencing was by immunoSEQ multiplex PCR. Among around 71,000 clones listed, about 85% were seen once. The gene calls are TRBV5-1 and TRBJ2-3; the match to TRBD2 covers 15 bases. The receptor was isolated from an adult with an advanced solid tumor such as melanoma, head and neck, liver or kidney cancer. The sample consisted of CD4+ or CD8+ T cells sorted from blood, taken in a trial of the OX40 agonist ivuxolimab. The CDR3 is CASSLRGLAGGRGTDTQYF. CDR3 nucleotide sequence: TGCGCCAGCAGCTTGCGTGGACTAGCGGGAGGGCGGGGCACAGATACGCAGTATTTT. Complete variable domain (other parts from reference TRBV5-1 and TRBJ2-3): KAGVTQTPRYLIKTRGQQVTLSCSPISGHRSVSWYQQTPGQGLQFLFEYFSETQRNKGNFPGRFSGRQFSNSRSEMNVSTLELGDSALYLCASSLRGLAGGRGTDTQYFGPGTRLTVL.